This TCR beta chain was profiled in a study of read filtering for tumor transcriptome and immune sequencing. At the level of the study: IR-seq gave about 3.5 to 10.27 million TCR reads per sample; RNA-seq gave about 80 to 1,400.

CDR1 and CDR2 from the germline V gene are MNHEY and SVGAGI. The CDR3 length is 15 residues. The germline V and J ends were trimmed by 5 bases and 10 bases, with 21 bases remaining between them. Molecular barcoded adaptors covering alpha/delta and beta/gamma chains were used on roughly 370 ng RNA. Each CDR3 protein gets one entry after TCRdb re-called the reads with MiXCR. The table lists nearly 60,000 distinct CDR3 sequences, around 12% of them singletons. The table lists this clonotype with many counts. Sequencing was done on a sample of a population of CD138-negative cells sorted from bone marrow. The receptor was isolated from a donor at least 40 years old with multiple myeloma. The genes are TRBV6-5 and TRBJ2-1; possibly TRBD2 for D (7 bases). The CDR3 coding sequence is TGTGCCAGCAGTCCTAGGGGGGGGCCTATTCAGGAGCAGTTCTTC. The encoded protein is CASSPRGGPIQEQFF.